Presented here are 19 T cell receptor beta chains from one specimen sequenced in a study of Ad26.COV2.S vaccination and SARS-CoV-2 variants. The table came from immunoSEQ multiplex PCR; TCRdb's copy has only in-frame clones and leaves some out. Counted here are hundreds of thousands of clones, approximately 92% occurring once; the ten biggest clones make up roughly 2.5%. Treatment given: roughly 19 received Ad26.COV2.S at low or high dose, single or two shots; 5 received placebo; per-sample allocation not given. Material that was analyzed had been drawn on day 63 after the first vaccine or placebo injection. The source was peripheral blood, collected in a trial of Ad26.COV2.S vaccine versus placebo. The source of these receptors is a person between 18 and 60 years old who received the Ad26.COV2.S COVID-19 vaccine or a placebo.

The gene calls are TRBV4-2 and TRBJ2-1; TRBD2 matches at 16 bases. The CDR3 is 18 amino acids. The junction had 5 bases not matched to a gene; V was cut back by 3 bases and J by 3 bases. Per germline, CDR1 LGHNA and CDR2 YNFKEQ. The CDR3 region is CASSQAGTSGRVYNEQFF. Here the CDR3 DNA reads TGTGCCAGCAGCCAGGCTGGGACTAGCGGGAGGGTCTACAATGAGCAGTTCTTC.

The J gene is TRBJ1-1, the V gene TRBV5-1; 8 bases align to TRBD1. V lost 0 bases, J lost 4 bases, and 2 bases stayed unmatched. CDR1 is SGHRS, CDR2 YFSETQ, per germline. The CDR3 has 14 amino acids. CDR3 DNA sequence: TGCGCCAGCAGCTTGGGGACAGGGCCCACTGAAGCTTTCTTT. Its translation is CASSLGTGPTEAFF.

This chain joins TRBV7-3 and TRBJ1-2; no clear D. Germline V CDR1 and CDR2: SGHTA, FQGTGA. Deletions cut 2 bases from V and 0 bases from J, with 7 bases between. The CDR3 is made up of 14 amino acids. The CDR3 is CASSLGPANYGYTF. CDR3 nucleotides: TGTGCCAGCAGCTTAGGTCCTGCTAACTATGGCTACACCTTC.

V gene TRBV4-3 combines with J gene TRBJ1-1; TRBD1 agrees at 8 bases. The V gene's germline CDR1 is LGHNA and CDR2 YSLEER. The CDR3 spans 20 residues. With V trimmed by 1 base and J by 6 bases, 22 bases remained unmatched. This CDR3 reads CASSQGPGTGLGGRSAEAFF. The CDR3 region has the DNA TGCGCCAGCAGCCAAGGCCCCGGGACAGGCTTGGGAGGCCGGTCCGCTGAAGCTTTCTTT.

The rearrangement uses TRBV29-1 and TRBJ2-3; D ambiguous. Germline loops: CDR1 SQVTM, CDR2 ANQGSEA. The CDR3 length is 12 residues. V was pared by 8 bases and J by 2 bases, with 11 bases between. CDR3 coding DNA: TGCAGCCACAGAAAAACCACAGATACGCAGTATTTT. Its protein is CSHRKTTDTQYF.

This clone is a singleton in its sample. J is TRBJ2-1 and V is TRBV21-1; the table assigns TRBD1, which was not confirmed against the DNA. TRBV21-1 is a documented pseudogene. CDR3 length: 18 amino acids. The CDR3: CASSKAFGRRAGANEQFF. In DNA, the CDR3 is TGTGCCAGCAGCAAAGCCTTTGGACGCCGGGCAGGGGCGAATGAGCAGTTCTTC.

The table lists this clone with a few counts. The rearrangement links TRBV28 to TRBJ1-2, with TRBD1 matching 9 bases. After removal of 7 bases from V and 7 bases from J, the junction contained 16 bases not matched to a gene. CDR3 length: 16 amino acids. Germline CDR1 is MDHEN and CDR2 is SYDVKM. Written as DNA, the CDR3 is TGTGCCAGCAAGAGGGTTACAGGGGGCGGAGAGGTTGGCTACACCTTC. This sequence encodes CASKRVTGGGEVGYTF.

The J gene is TRBJ1-1, the V gene TRBV7-9, with D tentatively TRBD1 (6 bases). Germline loops: CDR1 SEHNR, CDR2 FQNEAQ (reference sequence). With 5 bases removed from V and 6 bases from J, the gap between germline ends came to 16 bases. The CDR3 covers 14 residues. This chain's CDR3 is CASSLGGAWAEAFF. The CDR3 nucleotides read TGTGCCAGCAGCCTCGGGGGGGCGTGGGCTGAAGCTTTCTTT.

In regard to this clone: The germline gene is not matched at one end of the junction; a read error may be the cause. The rearrangement joins TRBV7-7 to TRBJ2-1; unclear D gene. CDR3 length: 13 amino acids. Germline CDR1 SSHAT, CDR2 FNYEAQ (reference sequence). The chain's CDR3 is CASSLDRYNEQFF. The CDR3 region has the DNA TGTGCTAGCAGCTTAGACCGGTACAATGAGCAGTTCTTC.

The chain employs TRBV4-3 and TRBJ1-4; D remains unclear. The V and J ends lost 1 base and 5 bases respectively, with 14 bases between them. Germline CDR1 and CDR2: LGHNA and YSLEER. The CDR3 totals 16 residues. The CDR3 is CASSQVIIRPNEKLFF. The CDR3 nucleotides are TGCGCCAGCAGCCAAGTAATTATCCGACCGAATGAAAAACTGTTTTTT.

The chain joins TRBV11-3 to TRBJ2-2, with D possibly TRBD1 on 6 matching bases. The CDR3 is 17 amino acids. With 0 bases removed from V and 4 bases from J, the gap between germline ends came to 15 bases. CDR1 SGHNT and CDR2 YENEEA come from the germline V gene. The CDR3 spells CASSLDKWGQGTGELFF. CDR3 nucleotide sequence: TGTGCCAGCAGCTTAGATAAGTGGGGGCAAGGCACCGGGGAGCTGTTTTTT.

CDR3 residues: CASTRSLNTEAFF. The CDR3, as DNA: TGTGCCAGTACTCGGTCCCTGAACACTGAAGCTTTCTTT. The chain couples TRBV19 to TRBJ1-1, with unresolved D. The CDR3 sequence is 13 residues long. Looked up from germline, CDR1 is LNHDA and CDR2 is SQIVND (reference sequence). Trimming took off 7 bases at V and 0 bases at J, with 9 bases between the two ends.

CDR3 protein: CASSPGQGAAGNTIYF. The CDR3 DNA reads as TGCGCCAGCAGCCCCGGACAGGGGGCGGCTGGAAACACCATATATTTT. The genes are TRBV5-1 and TRBJ1-3; 11 bases are shared with TRBD1. V lost 4 bases to trimming and J lost 2 bases; unmatched junction nucleotides: 5. The CDR3 extends over 16 amino acids. Germline V gene lookup returns CDR1 SGHRS and CDR2 YFSETQ.

The CDR3 here is CAITSREANIYGYTF. CDR3 coding DNA: TGTGCCATCACTTCAAGGGAGGCTAACATCTATGGCTACACCTTC. The chain recombines TRBV10-3 with TRBJ1-2; no reliable D call. The CDR3 covers 15 residues. Germline CDR1 and CDR2: ENHRY and SYGVKD. Trimming removed 7 bases from V and 4 bases from J, with 19 bases in between.

CDR3 sequence reads: CASSSTGTGETQYF. The DNA for the CDR3 is TGTGCCAGCAGCTCGACCGGGACAGGGGAGACCCAGTACTTC. The chain uses TRBV7-3 and TRBJ2-5, with 9 positions matching TRBD1. Trimming removed 4 bases from V and 5 bases from J; junction bases left unmatched: 5. CDR3 length equals 14 residues. Germline V gives CDR1 SGHTA, CDR2 FQGTGA.

The chain joins TRBV29-1 to TRBJ2-5; possible D gene TRBD2, 5 bases. This CDR3 has 13 amino acids. Trimming removed 3 bases from V and 5 bases from J, with 13 bases in between. Germline CDR1 reads SQVTM; CDR2 reads ANQGSEA. In DNA, the CDR3 is TGCAGCGTTGAGGAGGTTCTTCGGGAGACCCAGTACTTC. It is translated as CSVEEVLRETQYF.

The chain combines TRBV5-4 with TRBJ2-5, with 12 positions matching TRBD1. J was trimmed by 7 bases and V by 2 bases; bases with no gene match: 3. Germline V gives CDR1 SGHNT, CDR2 YYREEE (reference sequence). The CDR3 totals 14 residues. As DNA, the CDR3 is TGTGCCAGCAGCTTTGGGACAGGGGGCTCGACCCAGTACTTC. Its protein is CASSFGTGGSTQYF.

V usage is TRBV5-1 and J usage is TRBJ2-1; D gene ambiguous. The germline V gene has CDR1 SGHRS and CDR2 YFSETQ. Trimming removed 1 base from V and 3 bases from J, with 5 bases in between. The CDR3 length is 13 residues. CDR3 DNA: TGCGCCAGCAGCTTGTTTAACTACAATGAGCAGTTCTTC. Protein sequence: CASSLFNYNEQFF.

This clone was found once. V gene TRBV4-2 combines with J gene TRBJ1-5; tentative D call: TRBD1 (5 bases). This CDR3 comprises 15 residues. The germline V gene encodes CDR1 LGHNA and CDR2 YNFKEQ. The V end lost 1 base, the J end lost 3 bases, and 10 bases lay between the germline ends. The CDR3 region has the DNA TGTGCCAGCAGCCAAGGTGACAGTTACAATCAGCCCCAGCATTTT. As protein: CASSQGDSYNQPQHF.